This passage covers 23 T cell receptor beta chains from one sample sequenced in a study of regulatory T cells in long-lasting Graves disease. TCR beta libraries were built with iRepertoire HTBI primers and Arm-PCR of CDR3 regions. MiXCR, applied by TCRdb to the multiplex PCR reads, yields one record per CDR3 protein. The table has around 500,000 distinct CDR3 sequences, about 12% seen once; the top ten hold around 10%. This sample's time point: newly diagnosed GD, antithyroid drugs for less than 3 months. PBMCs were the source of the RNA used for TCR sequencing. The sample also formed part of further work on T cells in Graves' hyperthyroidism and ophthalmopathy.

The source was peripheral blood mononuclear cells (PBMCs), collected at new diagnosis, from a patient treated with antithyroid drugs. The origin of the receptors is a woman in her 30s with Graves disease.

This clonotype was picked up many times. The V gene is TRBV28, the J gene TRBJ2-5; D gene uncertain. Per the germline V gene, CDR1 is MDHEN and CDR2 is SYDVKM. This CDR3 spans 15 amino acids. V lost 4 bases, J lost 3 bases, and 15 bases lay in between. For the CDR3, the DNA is TGTGCCAGCAGTTCCCCTCCCCTGGCGGAAGAGACCCAGTACTTC. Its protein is CASSSPPLAEETQYF.

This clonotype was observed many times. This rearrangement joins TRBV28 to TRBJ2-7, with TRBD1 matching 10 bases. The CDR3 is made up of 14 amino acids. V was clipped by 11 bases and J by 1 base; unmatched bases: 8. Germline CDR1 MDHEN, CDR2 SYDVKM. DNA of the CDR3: TGTGCCTGTTGGGACAGGGGCCTTTCCTACGAGCAGTACTTC. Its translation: CACWDRGLSYEQYF.

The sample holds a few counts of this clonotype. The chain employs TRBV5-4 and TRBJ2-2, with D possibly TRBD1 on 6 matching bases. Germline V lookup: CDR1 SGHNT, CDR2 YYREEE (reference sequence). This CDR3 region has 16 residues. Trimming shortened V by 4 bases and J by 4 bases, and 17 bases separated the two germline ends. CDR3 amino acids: CASSPPPGQSTGELFF. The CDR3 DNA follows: TGTGCCAGCAGCCCACCCCCGGGACAAAGCACCGGGGAGCTGTTTTTT.

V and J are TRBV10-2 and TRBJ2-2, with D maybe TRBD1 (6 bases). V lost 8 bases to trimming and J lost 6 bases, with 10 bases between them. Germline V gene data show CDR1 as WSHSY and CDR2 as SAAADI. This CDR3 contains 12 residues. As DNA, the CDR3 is TGCGCCAGCCGCACAGGGCCCGGGGAGCTGTTTTTT. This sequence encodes CASRTGPGELFF.

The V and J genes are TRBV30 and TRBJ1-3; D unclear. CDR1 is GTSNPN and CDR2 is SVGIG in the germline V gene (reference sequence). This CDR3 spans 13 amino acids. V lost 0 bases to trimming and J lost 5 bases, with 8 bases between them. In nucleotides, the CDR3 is TGTGCCTGGAGTGTACCGGTTAGAAACACCATATATTTT. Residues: CAWSVPVRNTIYF.

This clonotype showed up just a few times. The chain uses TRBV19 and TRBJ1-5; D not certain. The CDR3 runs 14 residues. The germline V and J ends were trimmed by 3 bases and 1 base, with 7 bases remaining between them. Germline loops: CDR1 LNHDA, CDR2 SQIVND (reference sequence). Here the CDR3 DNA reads TGTGCCAGTAGTATCAGTTCGAGCAATCAGCCCCAGCATTTT. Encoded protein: CASSISSSNQPQHF.

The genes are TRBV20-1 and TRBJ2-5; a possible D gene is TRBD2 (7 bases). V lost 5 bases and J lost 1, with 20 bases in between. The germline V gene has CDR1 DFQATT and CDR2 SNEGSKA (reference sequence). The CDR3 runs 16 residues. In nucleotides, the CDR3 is TGCAGTGCTGTCCGGGGGGTGCGGGGGCCCCAAGAGACCCAGTACTTC. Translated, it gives CSAVRGVRGPQETQYF.

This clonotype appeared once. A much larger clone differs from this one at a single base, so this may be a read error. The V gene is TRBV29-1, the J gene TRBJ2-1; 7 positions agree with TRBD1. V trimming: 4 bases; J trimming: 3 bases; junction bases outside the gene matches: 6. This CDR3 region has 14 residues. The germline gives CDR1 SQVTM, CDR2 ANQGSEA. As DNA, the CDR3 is TGCAGCGTTGGCCGGAACAGGGGCTACAATGAGCAGTTCTTC. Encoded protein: CSVGRNRGYNEQFF.

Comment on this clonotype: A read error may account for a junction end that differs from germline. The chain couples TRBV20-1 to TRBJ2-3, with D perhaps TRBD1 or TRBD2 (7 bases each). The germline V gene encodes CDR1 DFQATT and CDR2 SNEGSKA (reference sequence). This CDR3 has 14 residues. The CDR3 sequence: CSARDRRGTDTQYF. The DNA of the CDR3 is TGCAGTGCTAGAGACAGGCGGGGGACAGATACTCAGTATTTT.

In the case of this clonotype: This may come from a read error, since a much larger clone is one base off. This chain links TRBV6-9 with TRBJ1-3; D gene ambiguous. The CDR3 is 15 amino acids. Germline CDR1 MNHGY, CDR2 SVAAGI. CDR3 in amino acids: CASSYSNTGGDTIYF. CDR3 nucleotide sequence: TGTGCCAGCAGTTACTCGAACACGGGTGGAGACACCATATATTTT.

The CDR3 is CASSLMQVTEAFF. In nucleotides, the CDR3 is TGTGCCAGCAGCTTAATGCAGGTCACTGAAGCTTTCTTT. J is TRBJ1-1 and V is TRBV7-2; D unclear. This CDR3 has 13 amino acids. Trimming took 2 bases from V and 4 from J, leaving 8 bases between them. Germline CDR1 is SGHTA and CDR2 is FQGNSA.

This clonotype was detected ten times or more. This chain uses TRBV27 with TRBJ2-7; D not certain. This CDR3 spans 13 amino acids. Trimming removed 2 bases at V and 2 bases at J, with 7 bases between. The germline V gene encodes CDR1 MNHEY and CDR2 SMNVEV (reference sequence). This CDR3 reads CASSLAGPYEQYF. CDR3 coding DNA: TGTGCCAGCAGTTTAGCAGGACCCTACGAGCAGTACTTC.

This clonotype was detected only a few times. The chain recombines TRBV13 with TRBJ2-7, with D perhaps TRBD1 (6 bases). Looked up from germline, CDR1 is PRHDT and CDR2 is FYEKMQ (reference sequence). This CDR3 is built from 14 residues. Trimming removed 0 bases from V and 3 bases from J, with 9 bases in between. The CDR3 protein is CASSLGTTGYEQYF. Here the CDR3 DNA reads TGTGCCAGCAGCTTAGGTACGACAGGCTACGAGCAGTACTTC.

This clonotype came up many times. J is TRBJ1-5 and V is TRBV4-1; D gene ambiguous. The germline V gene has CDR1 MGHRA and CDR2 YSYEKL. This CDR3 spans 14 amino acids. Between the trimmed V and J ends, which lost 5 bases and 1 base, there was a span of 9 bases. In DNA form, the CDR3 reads TGCGCCAGCAGCTACGGGTGGAGCAATCAGCCCCAGCATTTT. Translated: CASSYGWSNQPQHF.

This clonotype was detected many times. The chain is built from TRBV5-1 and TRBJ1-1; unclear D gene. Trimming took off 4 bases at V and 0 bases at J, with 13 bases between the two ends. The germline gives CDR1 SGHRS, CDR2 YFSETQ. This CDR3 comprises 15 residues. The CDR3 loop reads CASSPGRQVNTEAFF. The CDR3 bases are TGCGCCAGCAGCCCCGGACGGCAAGTGAACACTGAAGCTTTCTTT.

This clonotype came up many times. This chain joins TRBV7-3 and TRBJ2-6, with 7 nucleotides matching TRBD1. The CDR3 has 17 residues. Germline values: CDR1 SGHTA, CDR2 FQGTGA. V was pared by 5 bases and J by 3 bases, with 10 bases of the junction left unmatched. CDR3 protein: CASSPPGQVFGANVLTF. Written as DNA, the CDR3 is TGTGCCAGCAGCCCACCCGGACAGGTCTTTGGGGCCAACGTCCTGACTTTC. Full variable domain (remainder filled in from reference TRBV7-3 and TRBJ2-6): GAGVSQTPSNKVTEKGKYVELRCDPISGHTALYWYRQSLGQGPEFLIYFQGTGAADDSGLPNDRFFAVRPEGSVSTLKIQRTERGDSAVYLCASSPPGQVFGANVLTFGAGSRLTVL.

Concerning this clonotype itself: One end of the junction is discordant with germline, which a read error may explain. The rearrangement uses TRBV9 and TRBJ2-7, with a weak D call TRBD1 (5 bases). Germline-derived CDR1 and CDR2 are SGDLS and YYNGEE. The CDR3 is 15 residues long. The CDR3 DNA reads TGTGCCAGCAGCGTAGCTCCAGGGCCGTTCTACGGGCAGTACTTC. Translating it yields CASSVAPGPFYGQYF.

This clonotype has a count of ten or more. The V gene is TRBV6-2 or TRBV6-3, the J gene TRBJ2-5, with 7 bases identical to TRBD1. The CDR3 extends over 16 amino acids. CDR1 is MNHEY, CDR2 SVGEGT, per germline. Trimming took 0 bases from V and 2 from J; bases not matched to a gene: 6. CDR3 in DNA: TGTGCCAGCAGTTACTCCGGGACAGTTGTTCAAGAGACCCAGTACTTC. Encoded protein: CASSYSGTVVQETQYF.

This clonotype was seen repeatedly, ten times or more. The CDR3 spells CSARDTTGSGYTF. CDR3 sequence (DNA): TGCAGTGCTAGAGATACGACAGGGAGTGGCTACACCTTC. The chain employs TRBV20-1 and TRBJ1-2, with TRBD1 identical over 7 bases. CDR1 DFQATT and CDR2 SNEGSKA come from the germline V gene (reference sequence). The CDR3 runs to 13 residues. J was trimmed by 7 bases and V by 0 bases; bases with no gene match: 5.

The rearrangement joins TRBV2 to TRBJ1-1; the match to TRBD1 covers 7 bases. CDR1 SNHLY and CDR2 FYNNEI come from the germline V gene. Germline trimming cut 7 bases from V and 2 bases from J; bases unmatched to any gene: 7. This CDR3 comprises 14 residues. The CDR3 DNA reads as TGTGCCAGCATGCTCAGGGGGAGTAACACTGAAGCTTTCTTT. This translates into CASMLRGSNTEAFF.

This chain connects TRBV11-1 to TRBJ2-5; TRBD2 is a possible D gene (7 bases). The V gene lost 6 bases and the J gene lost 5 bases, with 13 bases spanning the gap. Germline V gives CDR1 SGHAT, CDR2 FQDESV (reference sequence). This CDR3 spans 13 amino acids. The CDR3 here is CASSNGGRETQYF. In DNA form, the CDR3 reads TGTGCCAGCAGTAACGGGGGGCGGGAGACCCAGTACTTC.

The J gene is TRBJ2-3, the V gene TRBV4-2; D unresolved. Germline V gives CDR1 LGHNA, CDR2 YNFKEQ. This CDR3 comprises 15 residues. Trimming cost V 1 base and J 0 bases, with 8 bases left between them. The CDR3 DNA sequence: TGTGCCAGCAGCCAAGCGGCAGGAAGCACAGATACGCAGTATTTT. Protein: CASSQAAGSTDTQYF.

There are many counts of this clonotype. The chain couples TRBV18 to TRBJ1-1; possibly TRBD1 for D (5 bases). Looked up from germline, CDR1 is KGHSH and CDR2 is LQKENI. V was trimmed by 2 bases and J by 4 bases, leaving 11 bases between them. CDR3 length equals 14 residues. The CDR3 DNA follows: TGTGCCAGCTCACCAGCGGGGGGAGGCACTGAAGCTTTCTTT. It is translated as CASSPAGGGTEAFF.